One sample yielded the 6 T cell receptor beta chains listed below, sequenced in a study of tissue T cells after allogeneic stem cell transplantation. TCRdb keeps only in-frame clones here, not all; method: immunoSEQ multiplex PCR. Of some 45,000 clones in the sample, roughly 90% were seen once. The specimen was blood, collected before transplantation. The source of these receptors is a woman aged 35 to 75 who later had graft-versus-host disease after an allogeneic stem cell transplant.

V and J are TRBV6-1 and TRBJ2-3; 12 bases line up with TRBD2. Germline loops: CDR1 MNHNS, CDR2 SASEGT. CDR3 size: 16 residues. Trimming removed 2 bases from V and 3 bases from J; junction bases left unmatched: 3. CDR3 nucleotides: TGTGCCAGCAGTGAATCTAGCGGGAGGGGAACAGATACGCAGTATTTT. Encoded protein: CASSESSGRGTDTQYF.

This clone showed up just once. The chain couples TRBV4-1 to TRBJ2-5, with 12 bases fitting TRBD2. In germline, CDR1 is MGHRA, CDR2 YSYEKL. The CDR3 covers 17 residues. The V gene end was trimmed by 2 bases and the J gene end by 4 bases; junction bases not matched to a gene: 8. The CDR3 is CASSQNPPGLAGETQYF. The CDR3 coding sequence is TGCGCCAGCAGCCAAAACCCTCCGGGACTAGCGGGAGAGACCCAGTACTTC.

The chain couples TRBV5-5 to TRBJ1-6; the D gene is possibly TRBD1 (5 bases). The CDR3 is 16 residues long. CDR1 is SGHKS and CDR2 is YYEKEE in the germline V gene (reference sequence). Trimming left V 4 bases short and J 5 bases short, with 16 bases between. The CDR3 spells CASSPGGTANNSPLHF. CDR3 bases: TGTGCCAGCAGCCCGGGGGGGACGGCAAATAATTCACCCCTCCACTTT. The whole variable domain, filled in from reference TRBV5-5 and TRBJ1-6, reads DAGVTQSPTHLIKTRGQQVTLRCSPISGHKSVSWYQQVLGQGPQFIFQYYEKEERGRGNFPDRFSARQFPNYSSELNVNALLLGDSALYLCASSPGGTANNSPLHFGNGTRLTVT.

The chain uses TRBV5-4 and TRBJ2-2, with TRBD2 matching 11 bases. The ends lost 4 bases at V and 5 bases at J; junction bases unmatched: 13. This CDR3 is 18 amino acids long. Per the germline V gene, CDR1 is SGHNT and CDR2 is YYREEE (reference sequence). CDR3 sequence reads: CASSPRLAGPAGTGELFF. CDR3 nucleotides: TGTGCCAGCAGCCCACGACTAGCGGGACCCGCGGGGACCGGGGAGCTGTTTTTT.

The chain carries TRBV28 and TRBJ1-6; D gene ambiguous. Trimming took 2 bases from V and 10 from J, leaving 12 bases between them. There are 14 residues in the CDR3. Germline CDR1 MDHEN, CDR2 SYDVKM. CDR3 loop: CASSLGWEGSPLHF. The CDR3 DNA follows: TGTGCCAGCAGTTTAGGGTGGGAGGGATCACCCCTCCACTTT.

V usage is TRBV6-2 or TRBV6-3 and J usage is TRBJ2-5, with D possibly called TRBD1 or TRBD2 (5 bases each). Per the germline V gene, CDR1 is MNHEY and CDR2 is SVGEGT. V was clipped by 5 bases and J by 5 bases, with 15 bases between them. There are 14 residues in the CDR3. CDR3 loop: CASSEGRTMETQYF. Here the CDR3 DNA reads TGTGCCAGCAGTGAGGGACGGACGATGGAGACCCAGTACTTC.